The next 2 T cell receptor beta chains were all read from a single sample in a study of lymphopenia after photon versus proton radiotherapy (dated by TCRdb to between 2018 and 2021). The method behind the library was the immunoSEQ multiplex PCR assay. In TCRdb, the immuneACCESS table is reduced to in-frame sequences with V and J assigned. These tables do not hold every clone; where another copy was compared, an unresolved V gene accounts for under half, and the others remain unexplained. For this sample the table gives some 38,000 clones, of which roughly 92% were detected only once. The leading ten clones occupy around 15% of the sample. The sequences come from peripheral blood, collected from a patient treated with photon-based radiotherapy. These receptors came from a man aged 60-69 years with cholangiocarcinoma.

The gene calls are TRBV5-1 and TRBJ2-3; 7 bases line up with TRBD2. The CDR3 runs 14 residues. Germline V CDR1 and CDR2: SGHRS, YFSETQ. J lost 6 bases, V lost 2 bases, and 6 bases had no gene match. Written as DNA, the CDR3 is TGCGCCAGCAGCTTCGGGGGAGGGACGGATACGCAGTATTTT. Its translation is CASSFGGGTDTQYF.

This chain links TRBV6-5 with TRBJ1-2; TRBD1 matches at 8 bases. Germline V gives CDR1 MNHEY, CDR2 SVGAGI. The CDR3 is made up of 14 amino acids. The ends lost 4 bases at V and 8 bases at J; junction bases unmatched: 9. CDR3 DNA sequence: TGTGCCAGCAGTTCGACAGGGGTGGTGAAGGGCTACACCTTC. Protein product: CASSSTGVVKGYTF.